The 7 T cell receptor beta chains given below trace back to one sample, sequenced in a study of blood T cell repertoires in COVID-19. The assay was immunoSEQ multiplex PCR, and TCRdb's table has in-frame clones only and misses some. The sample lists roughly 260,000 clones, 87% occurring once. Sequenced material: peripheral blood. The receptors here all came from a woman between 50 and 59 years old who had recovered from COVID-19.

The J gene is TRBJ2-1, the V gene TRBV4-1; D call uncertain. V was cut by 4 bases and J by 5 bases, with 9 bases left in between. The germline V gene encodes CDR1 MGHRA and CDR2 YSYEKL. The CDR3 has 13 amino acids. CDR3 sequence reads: CASSRYLDNEQFF. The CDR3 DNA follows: TGCGCCAGCAGCCGGTACCTAGACAATGAGCAGTTCTTC.

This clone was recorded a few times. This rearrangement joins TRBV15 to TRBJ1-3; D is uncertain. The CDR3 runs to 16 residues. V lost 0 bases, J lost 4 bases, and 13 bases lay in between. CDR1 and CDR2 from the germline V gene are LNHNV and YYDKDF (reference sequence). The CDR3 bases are TGTGCCACCAGCAGAGATCATCGTTTACAGGGAAACACCATATATTTT. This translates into CATSRDHRLQGNTIYF.

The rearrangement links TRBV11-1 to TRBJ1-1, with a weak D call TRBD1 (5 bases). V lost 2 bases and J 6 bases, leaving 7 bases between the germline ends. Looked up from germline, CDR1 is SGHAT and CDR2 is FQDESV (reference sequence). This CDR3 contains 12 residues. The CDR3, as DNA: TGTGCCAGCAGCTTAAGACAGTCTGAAGCTTTCTTT. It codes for CASSLRQSEAFF.

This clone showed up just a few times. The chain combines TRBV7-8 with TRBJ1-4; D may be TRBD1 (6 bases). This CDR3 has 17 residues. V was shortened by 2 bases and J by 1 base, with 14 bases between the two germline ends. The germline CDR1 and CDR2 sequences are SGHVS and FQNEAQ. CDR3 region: CASSLLQGLLTNEKLFF. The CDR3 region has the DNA TGTGCCAGCAGCTTATTACAGGGTCTGTTAACTAATGAAAAACTGTTTTTT.

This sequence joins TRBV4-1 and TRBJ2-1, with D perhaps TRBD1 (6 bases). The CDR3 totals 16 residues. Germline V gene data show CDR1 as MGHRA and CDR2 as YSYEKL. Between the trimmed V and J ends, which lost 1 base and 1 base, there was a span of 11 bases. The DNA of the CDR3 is TGCGCCAGCAGCCAAGGGACAGCTAAATCCTACAATGAGCAGTTCTTC. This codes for CASSQGTAKSYNEQFF.

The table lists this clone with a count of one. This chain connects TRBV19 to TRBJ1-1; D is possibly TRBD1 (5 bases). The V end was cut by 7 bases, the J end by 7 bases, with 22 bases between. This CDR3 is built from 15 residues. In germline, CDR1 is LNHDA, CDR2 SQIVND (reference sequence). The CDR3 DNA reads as TGTGCCAGTACTAGGTATATGTCGGCGGGACTTGAAGCTTTCTTT. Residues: CASTRYMSAGLEAFF.

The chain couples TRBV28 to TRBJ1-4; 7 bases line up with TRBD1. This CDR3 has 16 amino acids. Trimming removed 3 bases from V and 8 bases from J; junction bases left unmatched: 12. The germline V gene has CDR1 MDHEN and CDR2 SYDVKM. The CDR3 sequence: CASSFGGTEGLEKLFF. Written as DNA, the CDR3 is TGTGCCAGCAGTTTTGGGGGGACAGAGGGATTGGAAAAACTGTTTTTT.